What follows describes a single TCR beta chain. This sample stems from a study of early T cells in non-severe SARS-CoV-2 infection. This CDR3 region has 14 residues. The V end lost 4 bases, the J end lost 3 bases, and 14 bases lay between the germline ends. Per the germline V gene, CDR1 is SGDLS and CDR2 is YYNGEE. Researchers tagged individual cDNA molecules with unique molecular identifiers. One entry per CDR3 protein results from TCRdb running MiXCR on the 5' RACE reads. The sample carries around 81,000 distinct CDR3 sequences, about 14% recorded once. The V and J genes are TRBV9 and TRBJ2-7; a weak D match, TRBD2 (6 bases). The sequence was collected from an adult who was a healthcare worker with PCR-confirmed SARS-CoV-2 infection or an uninfected control (not recorded which). The sequencing sample was made of whole blood. The CDR3 spells CASSPGTSLYEQYF. In DNA form, the CDR3 reads TGTGCCAGCAGCCCCGGGACTTCCCTCTACGAGCAGTACTTC.